Listed below are T cell receptor beta chains from one sample, sequenced in a study of T-cell memory formation after mild COVID-19. MiXCR, applied by TCRdb to the 5' RACE reads, yields one record per CDR3 protein. The sample records about 390,000 distinct CDR3 sequences, about 21% being singletons. Sequencing was performed on PBMCs or a T cell subset sorted from them (not recorded which). Receptor source: an adult woman who had mild COVID-19 (a few samples of this study predate the infection). Cell type and time point are not known. CDR3s include the opening cysteine and the closing phenylalanine or tryptophan. A D gene is named only where the DNA matches it firmly. Clone size is stated in some rows and not others, as once, few, many or a class when expanded.

j_call	clone_size	v_call	d_call	cdr3_aa	cdr3_nt
TRBJ1-1	NA	TRBV3-1	NA	CASSPGKGGEIPEAFF	TGTGCCAGCAGCCCCGGGAAGGGGGGAGAAATTCCTGAAGCTTTCTTT
TRBJ2-7	NA	TRBV4-1	TRBD1	CASSYKTGGHEQYF	TGCGCCAGCAGCTACAAGACAGGGGGCCACGAGCAGTACTTC
TRBJ1-1	few	TRBV5-1	TRBD1	CASSTGQGADEAFF	TGCGCCAGCAGCACGGGACAGGGGGCGGATGAAGCTTTCTTT
TRBJ2-5	NA	TRBV7-3	NA	CASSLNFQTLRMYLETQYF	TGTGCCAGCAGCTTAAATTTCCAGACCCTCAGGATGTACCTAGAGACCCAGTACTTC
TRBJ1-1	few	TRBV20-1	NA	CSAHLKGRTEAFF	TGCAGTGCTCACTTGAAGGGTAGGACTGAAGCTTTCTTT
TRBJ2-7	NA	TRBV18	NA	CASSPPSVSYEQYF	TGTGCCAGCTCACCACCGTCAGTCTCCTACGAGCAGTACTTC
TRBJ1-4	NA	TRBV20-1	TRBD1	CSAEGADRDRNEKLFF	TGCAGTGCTGAAGGGGCCGACCGGGACAGGAATGAAAAACTGTTTTTT
TRBJ2-3	few	TRBV12-3/TRBV12-4	TRBD2	CASSQTSGGNTDTQYF	TGTGCCAGCAGTCAAACTAGCGGGGGGAACACAGATACGCAGTATTTT
TRBJ2-3	NA	TRBV7-2	NA	CASTPRLDLGGTDTQYF	TGTGCCAGCACCCCGCGGTTAGATCTTGGGGGCACAGATACGCAGTATTTT
TRBJ1-4	few	TRBV7-9	TRBD1	CASSSTFRDSLSSNEKLFF	TGTGCCAGCAGCTCTACCTTCCGGGACAGCCTTTCCTCTAATGAAAAACTGTTTTTT
TRBJ2-1	few	TRBV5-5	TRBD1	CASSAPGQGALISYNEQFF	TGTGCCAGCAGCGCGCCGGGACAGGGGGCCCTAATCTCCTACAATGAGCAGTTCTTC
TRBJ2-7	NA	TRBV20-1	NA	CSASDRRNRRDEQYF	TGCAGTGCTAGCGATCGCAGAAACCGAAGGGACGAGCAGTACTTC
TRBJ2-3	NA	TRBV7-9	TRBD2	CASSSGLATQYF	TGTGCCAGCAGCTCGGGACTAGCCACGCAGTATTTT
TRBJ2-7	few	TRBV5-1	NA	CASSFQSSYEQYF	TGCGCCAGCAGCTTCCAAAGCTCCTACGAGCAGTACTTC
TRBJ2-1	few	TRBV24-1	NA	CATSDSLTAGARNEQFF	TGTGCCACCAGTGATTCCCTCACGGCAGGGGCGCGGAATGAGCAGTTCTTC
TRBJ2-3	few	TRBV6-6	TRBD2	CASSLSGSSTDTQYF	TGTGCCAGCAGCCTTAGCGGGAGTAGCACAGATACGCAGTATTTT
TRBJ2-3	NA	TRBV6-5	TRBD1	CASSYSGRGRQDTQYF	TGTGCCAGCAGTTACTCCGGCAGGGGGCGTCAAGATACGCAGTATTTT
TRBJ2-2	NA	TRBV20-1	NA	CSARKLVSANTGELFF	TGCAGTGCTAGAAAGCTGGTGTCGGCGAACACCGGGGAGCTGTTTTTT
TRBJ2-5	few	TRBV7-2	NA	CASSMGYTGQETQYF	TGTGCCAGCAGCATGGGCTATACCGGCCAAGAGACCCAGTACTTC
TRBJ2-1	NA	TRBV5-1	NA	CASSLAGSLNEQFF	TGCGCCAGCAGCTTGGCCGGGTCATTGAATGAGCAGTTCTTC
TRBJ2-3	few	TRBV27	NA	CASSPWSVGATDTQYF	TGTGCCAGCAGCCCTTGGTCGGTGGGGGCCACAGATACGCAGTATTTT
TRBJ1-1	few	TRBV14	TRBD1	CASSARTGNVYTEAFF	TGTGCCAGCAGCGCACGGACAGGGAATGTGTACACTGAAGCTTTCTTT
TRBJ2-1	NA	TRBV5-1	NA	CASSGHNEQFF	TGCGCCAGCAGCGGTCACAATGAGCAGTTCTTC
TRBJ2-1	NA	TRBV3-1	NA	CASSQDRGWDSLFF	TGTGCCAGCAGCCAAGATCGTGGTTGGGACTCACTGTTCTTC
TRBJ1-1	NA	TRBV20-1	NA	CSAREAGQLNTEAFF	TGCAGTGCTAGAGAAGCGGGACAATTGAACACTGAAGCTTTCTTT
TRBJ2-5	NA	TRBV12-3/TRBV12-4	TRBD2	CASSLWAGEQETQYF	TGTGCCAGCAGTTTATGGGCGGGAGAGCAAGAGACCCAGTACTTC
TRBJ1-2	NA	TRBV5-1	NA	CASSSTRSRYGYTF	TGCGCCAGCAGCTCCACGAGATCCCGCTATGGCTACACCTTC
TRBJ2-1	NA	TRBV21-1	NA	CASSGGDATYNEQFF	TGTGCCAGCAGCGGTGGGGACGCGACCTACAATGAGCAGTTCTTC
TRBJ1-3	many	TRBV3-1	NA	CASSPTGLSSGNTIYF	TGTGCCAGCAGCCCCACAGGGCTAAGCTCTGGAAACACCATATATTTT
TRBJ2-7	few	TRBV14	NA	CASSWTTGRNEQYF	TGTGCCAGCAGCTGGACGACAGGGAGGAACGAGCAGTACTTC
TRBJ1-1	few	TRBV7-9	NA	CIPGGTEAFF	TGTATCCCGGGGGGGACTGAAGCTTTCTTT
TRBJ2-1	few	TRBV7-9	NA	CASSLVTVNEQFF	TGTGCCAGCAGCTTAGTGACAGTTAATGAGCAGTTCTTC
TRBJ2-2	NA	TRBV4-1	NA	CASSQASGPGLTGELFF	TGCGCCAGCAGCCAAGCGTCAGGGCCCGGATTGACCGGGGAGCTGTTTTTT
TRBJ1-2	few	TRBV12-3/TRBV12-4	NA	CASGGMGGYGYTF	TGTGCCAGCGGAGGTATGGGGGGCTATGGCTACACCTTC
TRBJ2-1	NA	TRBV10-3	NA	CAISAGGGSYNEQFF	TGTGCCATCAGCGCAGGAGGGGGCTCCTACAATGAGCAGTTCTTC